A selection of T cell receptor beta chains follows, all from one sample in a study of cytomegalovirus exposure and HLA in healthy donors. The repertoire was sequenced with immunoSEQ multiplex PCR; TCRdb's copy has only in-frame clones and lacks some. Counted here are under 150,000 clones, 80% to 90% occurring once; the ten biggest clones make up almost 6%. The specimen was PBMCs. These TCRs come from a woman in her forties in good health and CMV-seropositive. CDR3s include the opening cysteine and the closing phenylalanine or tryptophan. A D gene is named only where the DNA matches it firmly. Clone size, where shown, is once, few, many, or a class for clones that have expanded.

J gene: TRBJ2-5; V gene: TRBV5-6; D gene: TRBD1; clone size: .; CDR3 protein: CASSRDSGETQYF; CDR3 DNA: TGTGCCAGCAGCAGGGACAGCGGAGAGACCCAGTACTTC
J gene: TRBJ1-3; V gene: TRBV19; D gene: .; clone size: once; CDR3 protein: CASSPQRMTGNTIYF; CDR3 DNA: TGTGCCAGTTCACCCCAGAGGATGACGGGAAACACCATATATTTT
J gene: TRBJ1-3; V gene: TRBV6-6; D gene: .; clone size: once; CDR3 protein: CASSYRGTGNTIYF; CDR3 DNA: TGTGCCAGCAGTTACAGGGGAACTGGAAACACCATATATTTT
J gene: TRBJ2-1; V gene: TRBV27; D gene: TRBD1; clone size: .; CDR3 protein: CASSPGQSPYNEQFF; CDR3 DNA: TGTGCCAGCAGCCCGGGACAGTCCCCCTACAATGAGCAGTTCTTC
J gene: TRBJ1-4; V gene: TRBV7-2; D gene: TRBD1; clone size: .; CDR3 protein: CASSYPDRVGEKLFF; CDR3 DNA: TGTGCCAGCAGCTACCCGGACAGGGTGGGTGAAAAACTGTTTTTT
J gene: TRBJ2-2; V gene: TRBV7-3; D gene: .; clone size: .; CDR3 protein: CASSLLRSGELFF; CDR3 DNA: TGTGCCAGCAGCTTATTACGGAGCGGGGAGCTGTTTTTT
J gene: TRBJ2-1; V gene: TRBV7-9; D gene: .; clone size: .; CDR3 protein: CASSLQDYVYEQFF; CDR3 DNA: TGTGCCAGCAGCTTACAGGACTACGTCTATGAGCAGTTCTTC
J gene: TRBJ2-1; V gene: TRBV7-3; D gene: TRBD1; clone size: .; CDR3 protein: CASSLGTGTAEQFF; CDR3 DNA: TGTGCCAGCAGCTTGGGGACAGGAACGGCTGAGCAGTTCTTC
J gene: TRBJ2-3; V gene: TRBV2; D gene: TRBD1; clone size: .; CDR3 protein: CASRPGQGSDTQYF; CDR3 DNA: TGTGCCAGTAGGCCGGGACAGGGGTCAGATACGCAGTATTTT
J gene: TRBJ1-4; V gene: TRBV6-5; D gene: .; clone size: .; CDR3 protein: CASSPEGLKLFF; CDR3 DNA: TGTGCCAGCAGTCCGGAGGGGTTAAAACTGTTTTTT
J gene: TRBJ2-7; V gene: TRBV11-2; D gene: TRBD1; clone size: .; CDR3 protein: CASSLGGQGYYEQYF; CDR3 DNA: TGTGCCAGCAGCTTAGGGGGACAGGGTTACTACGAGCAGTACTTC
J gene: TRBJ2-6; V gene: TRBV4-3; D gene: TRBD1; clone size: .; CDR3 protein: CASSLLEAGTGVLAGANVLTF; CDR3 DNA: TGCGCCAGCAGCCTCCTTGAGGCCGGGACAGGGGTTCTCGCTGGGGCCAACGTCCTGACTTTC
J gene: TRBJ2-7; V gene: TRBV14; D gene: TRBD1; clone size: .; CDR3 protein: CASRGPGQGGSYEQYF; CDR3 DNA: TGTGCCAGCAGGGGCCCCGGACAGGGAGGTTCCTACGAGCAGTACTTC
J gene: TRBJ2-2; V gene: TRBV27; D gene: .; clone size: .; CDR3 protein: CASRLFNTGELFF; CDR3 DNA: TGTGCCAGCAGACTCTTTAACACCGGGGAGCTGTTTTTT
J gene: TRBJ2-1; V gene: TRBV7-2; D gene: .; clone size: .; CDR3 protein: CASSPQYNEQFF; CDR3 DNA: TGTGCCAGCAGCCCGCAGTACAATGAGCAGTTCTTC
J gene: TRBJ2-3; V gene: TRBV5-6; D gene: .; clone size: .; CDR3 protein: CASSSGADTQYF; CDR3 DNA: TGTGCCAGCAGCTCGGGGGCAGATACGCAGTATTTT
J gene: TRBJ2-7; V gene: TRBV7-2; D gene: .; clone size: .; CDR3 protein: CASSLASESSYEQYF; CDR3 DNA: TGTGCCAGCAGCTTAGCGAGCGAGAGCTCCTACGAGCAGTACTTC
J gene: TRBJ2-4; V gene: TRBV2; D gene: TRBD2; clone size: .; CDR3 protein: CASRGVSGALGKNIQYF; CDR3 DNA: TGTGCCAGCCGGGGGGTTAGCGGGGCCCTTGGCAAAAACATTCAGTACTTC
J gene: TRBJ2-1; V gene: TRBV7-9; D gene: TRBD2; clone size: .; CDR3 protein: CASSETLAGTYNEQFF; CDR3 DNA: TGTGCCAGCAGCGAAACCCTAGCGGGCACCTACAATGAGCAGTTCTTC
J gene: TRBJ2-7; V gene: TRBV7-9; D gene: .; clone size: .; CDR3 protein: CASSLPGNSYEQYF; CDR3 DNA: TGTGCCAGCAGCTTACCAGGGAACTCCTACGAGCAGTACTTC
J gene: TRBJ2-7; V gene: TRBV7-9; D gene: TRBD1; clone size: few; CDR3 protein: CASSLPQGAMYEQYF; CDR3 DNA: TGTGCCAGCAGCTTACCGCAGGGGGCTATGTACGAGCAGTACTTC
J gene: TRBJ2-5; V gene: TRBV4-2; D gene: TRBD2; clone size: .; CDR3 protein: CASSLLPTSGVGEQYF; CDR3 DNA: TGTGCCAGCAGCCTGCTTCCGACTAGCGGGGTGGGTGAGCAGTACTTC
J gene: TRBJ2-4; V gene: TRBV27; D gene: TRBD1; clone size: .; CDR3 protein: CASGRQGANIQYF; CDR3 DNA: TGTGCCAGCGGAAGACAGGGGGCAAACATTCAGTACTTC
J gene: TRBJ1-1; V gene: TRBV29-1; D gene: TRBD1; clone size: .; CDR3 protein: CSVTDRVDDTEAFF; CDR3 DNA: TGCAGCGTTACAGACAGGGTGGACGACACTGAAGCTTTCTTT
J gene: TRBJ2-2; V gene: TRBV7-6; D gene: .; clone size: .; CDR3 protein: CASSSRNRANTGELFF; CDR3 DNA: TGTGCCAGCAGCTCGAGAAACAGAGCGAACACCGGGGAGCTGTTTTTT
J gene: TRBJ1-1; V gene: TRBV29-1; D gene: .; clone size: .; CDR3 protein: CSGGDTEAFF; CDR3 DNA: TGCAGCGGGGGGGACACTGAAGCTTTCTTT
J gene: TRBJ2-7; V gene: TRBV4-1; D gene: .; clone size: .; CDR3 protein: CASSPAGTRAYEQYF; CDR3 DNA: TGCGCCAGCAGCCCAGCCGGGACAAGAGCCTACGAGCAGTACTTC
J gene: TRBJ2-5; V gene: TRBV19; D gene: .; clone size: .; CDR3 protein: CASRRQIQETQYF; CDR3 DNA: TGTGCCAGTAGACGACAGATCCAAGAGACCCAGTACTTC
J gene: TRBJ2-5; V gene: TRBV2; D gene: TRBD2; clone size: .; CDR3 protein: CASSEGVAGVQETQYF; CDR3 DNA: TGTGCCAGCAGTGAAGGGGTAGCGGGGGTCCAAGAGACCCAGTACTTC
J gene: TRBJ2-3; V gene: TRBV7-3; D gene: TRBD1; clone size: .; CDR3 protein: CASSLTRQGAGTDTQYF; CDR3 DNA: TGTGCCAGCAGCTTAACGCGTCAGGGGGCCGGTACAGATACGCAGTATTTT
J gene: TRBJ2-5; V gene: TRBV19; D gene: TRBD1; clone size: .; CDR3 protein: CASSIGAGGRGTQYF; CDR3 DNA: TGTGCCAGTAGTATTGGGGCAGGGGGTAGGGGGACCCAGTACTTC
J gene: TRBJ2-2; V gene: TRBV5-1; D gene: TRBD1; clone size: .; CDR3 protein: CASSFSGQGPGELFF; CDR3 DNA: TGCGCCAGCAGCTTTTCCGGACAGGGACCCGGGGAGCTGTTTTTT
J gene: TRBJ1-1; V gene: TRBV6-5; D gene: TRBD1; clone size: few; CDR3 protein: CASRTGDSLNTEAFF; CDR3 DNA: TGTGCCAGCAGAACCGGGGACAGCCTGAACACTGAAGCTTTCTTT
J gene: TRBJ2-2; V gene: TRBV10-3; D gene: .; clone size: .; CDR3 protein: CAIRSPGELFF; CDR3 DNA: TGTGCCATCAGATCTCCCGGGGAGCTGTTTTTT
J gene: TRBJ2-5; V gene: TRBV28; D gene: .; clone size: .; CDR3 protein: CASSQDASRLFQETQYF; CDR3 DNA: TGTGCCAGCAGCCAAGACGCCAGCAGGTTATTCCAAGAGACCCAGTACTTC
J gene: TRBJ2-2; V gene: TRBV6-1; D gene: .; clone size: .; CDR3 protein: CASSSKSGNTGELFF; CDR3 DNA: TGTGCCAGCAGCTCAAAGTCAGGGAACACCGGGGAGCTGTTTTTT
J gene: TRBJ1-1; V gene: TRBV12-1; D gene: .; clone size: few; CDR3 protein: CASSPPAGTDNTEAFF; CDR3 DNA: TGTGCCAGCAGCCCTCCAGCCGGGACAGACAACACTGAAGCTTTCTTT
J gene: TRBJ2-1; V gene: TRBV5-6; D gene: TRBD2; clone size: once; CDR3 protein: CASTPRTSRSYNEQFF; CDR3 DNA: TGTGCCAGCACCCCAAGGACTAGCCGCTCCTACAATGAGCAGTTCTTC
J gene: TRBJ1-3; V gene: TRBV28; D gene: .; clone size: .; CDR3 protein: CASSFPGSGNTIYF; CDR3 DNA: TGTGCCAGCAGTTTCCCCGGCTCTGGAAACACCATATATTTT
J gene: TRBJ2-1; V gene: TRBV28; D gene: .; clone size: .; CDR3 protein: CAAKGGSSFEQFF; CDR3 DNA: TGTGCCGCTAAGGGGGGGTCCAGTTTTGAGCAGTTCTTC
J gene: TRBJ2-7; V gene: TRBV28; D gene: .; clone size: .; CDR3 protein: CASSPRRDWAYEQYF; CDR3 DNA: TGTGCCAGCAGCCCCCGCCGGGACTGGGCTTACGAGCAGTACTTC
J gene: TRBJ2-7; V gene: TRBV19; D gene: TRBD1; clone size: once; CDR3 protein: CASSPLGQHEQYF; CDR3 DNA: TGTGCCAGTAGTCCCCTGGGACAGCACGAGCAGTACTTC
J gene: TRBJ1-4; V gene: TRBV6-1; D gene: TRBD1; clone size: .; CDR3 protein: CASSAAVTGTNEKLFF; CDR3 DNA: TGTGCCAGCAGTGCCGCGGTGACAGGGACTAATGAAAAACTGTTTTTT
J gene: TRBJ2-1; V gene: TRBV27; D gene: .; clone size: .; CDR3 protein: CASSSRLPADGRYNEQFF; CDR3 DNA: TGTGCCAGCAGTTCAAGACTGCCCGCCGACGGGAGATACAATGAGCAGTTCTTC
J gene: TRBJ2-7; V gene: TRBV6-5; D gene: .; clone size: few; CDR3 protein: CASNSPSYEQYF; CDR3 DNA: TGTGCCAGCAACAGCCCCTCCTACGAGCAGTACTTC
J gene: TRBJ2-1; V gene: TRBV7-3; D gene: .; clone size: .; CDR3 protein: CASSLEPLYNEQFF; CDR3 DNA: TGTGCCAGCAGCTTAGAGCCCCTTTACAATGAGCAGTTCTTC
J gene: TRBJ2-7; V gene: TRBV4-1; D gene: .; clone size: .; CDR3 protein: CASSQVPLGAGASYEQYF; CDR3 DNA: TGCGCCAGCAGCCAAGTCCCTCTCGGGGCAGGGGCCTCCTACGAGCAGTACTTC
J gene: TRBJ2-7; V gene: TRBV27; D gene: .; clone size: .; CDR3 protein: CASSLSTEQKQYF; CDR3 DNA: TGTGCCAGCAGTTTATCGACAGAGCAAAAGCAGTACTTC
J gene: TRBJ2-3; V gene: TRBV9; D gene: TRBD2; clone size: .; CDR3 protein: CASSPRLAGSSTDTQYF; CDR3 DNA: TGTGCCAGCAGCCCACGACTAGCGGGAAGTAGCACAGATACGCAGTATTTT
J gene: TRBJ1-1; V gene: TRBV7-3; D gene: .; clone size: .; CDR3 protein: CASSLDGNEAFF; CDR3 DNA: TGTGCCAGCAGCCTGGACGGGAATGAAGCTTTCTTT
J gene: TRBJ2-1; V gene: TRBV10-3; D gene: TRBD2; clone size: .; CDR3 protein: CAISASGSMNEQFF; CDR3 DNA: TGTGCCATCAGTGCTAGCGGGAGTATGAATGAGCAGTTCTTC
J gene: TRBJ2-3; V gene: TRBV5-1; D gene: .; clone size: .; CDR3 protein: CASMVGGTDTQYF; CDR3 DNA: TGCGCCAGCATGGTGGGCGGGACAGATACGCAGTATTTT
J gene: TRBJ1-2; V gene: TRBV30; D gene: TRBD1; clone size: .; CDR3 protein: CAWNRGLSGYTF; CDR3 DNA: TGTGCCTGGAACAGGGGGCTGAGTGGCTACACCTTC
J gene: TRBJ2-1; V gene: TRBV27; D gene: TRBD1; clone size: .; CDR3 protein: CASSARDRGAFEQFF; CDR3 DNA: TGTGCCAGCAGTGCCAGGGACAGGGGTGCGTTTGAGCAGTTCTTC
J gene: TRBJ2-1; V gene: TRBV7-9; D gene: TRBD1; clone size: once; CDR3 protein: CASSTTGIEQFF; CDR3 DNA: TGTGCCAGCAGCACGACAGGGATTGAGCAGTTCTTC
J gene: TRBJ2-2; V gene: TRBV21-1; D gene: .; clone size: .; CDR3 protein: CASSKGGLAGCNGELFF; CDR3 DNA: TGTGCCAGCAGCAAAGGGGGGCTAGCGGGATGTAACGGGGAGCTGTTTTTT
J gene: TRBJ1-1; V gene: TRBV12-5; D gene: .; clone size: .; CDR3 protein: CASGLGPTGIRPEAFF; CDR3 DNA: TGTGCTAGTGGTTTGGGGCCCACAGGAATAAGGCCTGAAGCTTTCTTT
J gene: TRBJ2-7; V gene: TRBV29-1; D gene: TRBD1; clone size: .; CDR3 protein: CSVSGTGPWEQYF; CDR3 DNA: TGCAGCGTGTCCGGGACAGGGCCGTGGGAGCAGTACTTC
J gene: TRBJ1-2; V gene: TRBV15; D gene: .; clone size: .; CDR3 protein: CATSRGSGGALYYGYTF; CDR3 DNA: TGTGCCACCAGCAGAGGGTCTGGTGGTGCGCTCTACTATGGCTACACCTTC